This section outlines one T cell receptor (beta chain) sequence together with its context. Antigen: not known. The sequenced fragment ends 3 residues before the CDR3 boundary, so the rest is inferred from the germline J gene. The data were taken from a study of T cells in women clearing cervical HPV infection. Findings and caveats of the study: CIN3+ cases had significantly higher TCR richness than controls; evenness did not differ. A classifier using richness and V gene abundances reached an AUC of about 0.83.

Profiled with immunoSEQ multiplex PCR; TCRdb holds only in-frame clones, not every one. This table lists 20,000 to 25,000 clones. The V end was cut by 4 bases, the J end by 6 bases, with 22 bases between. Germline V gene lookup returns CDR1 PRHDT and CDR2 FYEKMQ (reference sequence). There are 17 residues in the CDR3. V usage is TRBV13 and J usage is TRBJ2-4; perhaps TRBD1 as D (5 bases). The receptor was derived from a woman aged 18 to 75 with a cervical HPV16 infection that either progressed to CIN3+ or cleared (not recorded which). Sequencing used blood buffy coat. CDR3 in amino acids: CASSSFDRFVPLNIQYF. The CDR3 bases that were read are TGTGCCAGCAGCTCATTTGACAGATTCGTCCCATTAAACATT.